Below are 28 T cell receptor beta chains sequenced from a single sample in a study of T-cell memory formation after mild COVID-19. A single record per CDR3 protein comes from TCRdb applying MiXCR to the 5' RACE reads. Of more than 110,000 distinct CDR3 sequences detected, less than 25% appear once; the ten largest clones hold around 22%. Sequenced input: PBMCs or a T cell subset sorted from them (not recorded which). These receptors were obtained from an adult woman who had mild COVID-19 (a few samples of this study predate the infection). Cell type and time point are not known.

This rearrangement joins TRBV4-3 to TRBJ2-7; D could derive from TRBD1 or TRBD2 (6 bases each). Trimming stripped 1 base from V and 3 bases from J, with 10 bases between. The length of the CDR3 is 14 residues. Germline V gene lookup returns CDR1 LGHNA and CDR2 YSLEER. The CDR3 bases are TGCGCCAGCAGCCAAGGCCGGGGGCTCTACGAGCAGTACTTC. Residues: CASSQGRGLYEQYF.

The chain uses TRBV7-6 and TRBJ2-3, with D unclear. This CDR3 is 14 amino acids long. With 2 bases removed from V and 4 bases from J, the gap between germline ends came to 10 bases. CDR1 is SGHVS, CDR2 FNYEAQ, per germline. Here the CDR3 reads CASSLRPASDTQYF. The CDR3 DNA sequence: TGTGCCAGCAGCTTAAGGCCAGCATCAGATACGCAGTATTTT. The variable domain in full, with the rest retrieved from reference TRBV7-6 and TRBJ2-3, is GAGVSQSPRYKVTKRGQDVALRCDPISGHVSLYWYRQALGQGPEFLTYFNYEAQQDKSGLPNDRFSAERPEGSISTLTIQRTEQRDSAMYRCASSLRPASDTQYFGPGTRLTVL.

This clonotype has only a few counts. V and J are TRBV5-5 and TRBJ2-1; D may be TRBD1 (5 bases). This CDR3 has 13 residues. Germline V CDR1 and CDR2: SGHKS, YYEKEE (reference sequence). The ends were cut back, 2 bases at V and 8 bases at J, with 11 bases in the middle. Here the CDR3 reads CASSLSWGHEQFF. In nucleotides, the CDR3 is TGTGCCAGCAGCTTATCGTGGGGCCATGAGCAGTTCTTC.

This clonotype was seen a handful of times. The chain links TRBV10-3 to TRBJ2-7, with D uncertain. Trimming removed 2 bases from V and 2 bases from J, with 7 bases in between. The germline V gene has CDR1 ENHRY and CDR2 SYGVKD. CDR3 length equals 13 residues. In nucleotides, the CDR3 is TGTGCCATCAGTGAGGAGGTCGCCTACGAGCAGTACTTC. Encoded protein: CAISEEVAYEQYF.

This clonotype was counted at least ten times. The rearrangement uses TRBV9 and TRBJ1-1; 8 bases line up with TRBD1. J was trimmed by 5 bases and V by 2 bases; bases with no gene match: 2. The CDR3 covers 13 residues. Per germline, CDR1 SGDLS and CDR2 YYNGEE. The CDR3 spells CASSVTGGTEAFF. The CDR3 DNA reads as TGTGCCAGCAGCGTTACAGGGGGGACTGAAGCTTTCTTT.

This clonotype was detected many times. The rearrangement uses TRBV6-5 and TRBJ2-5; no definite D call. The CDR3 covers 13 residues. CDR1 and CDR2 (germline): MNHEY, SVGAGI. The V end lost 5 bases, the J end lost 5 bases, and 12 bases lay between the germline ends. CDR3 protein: CASSRYPRETQYF. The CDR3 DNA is TGTGCCAGCAGTCGCTACCCTAGGGAGACCCAGTACTTC.

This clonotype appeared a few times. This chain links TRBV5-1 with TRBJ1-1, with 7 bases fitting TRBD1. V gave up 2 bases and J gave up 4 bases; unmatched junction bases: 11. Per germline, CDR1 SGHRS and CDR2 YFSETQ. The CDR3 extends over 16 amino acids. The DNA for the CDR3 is TGCGCCAGCAGCTTACCCCTCGGGACAGTCCGCACTGAAGCTTTCTTT. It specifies CASSLPLGTVRTEAFF.

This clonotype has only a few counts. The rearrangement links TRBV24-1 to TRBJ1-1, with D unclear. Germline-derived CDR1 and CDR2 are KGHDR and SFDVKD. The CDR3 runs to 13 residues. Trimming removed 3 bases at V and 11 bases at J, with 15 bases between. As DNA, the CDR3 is TGTGCCACCAGTGATACGGGTTCTGCGCGGGCTTTCTTT. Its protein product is CATSDTGSARAFF.

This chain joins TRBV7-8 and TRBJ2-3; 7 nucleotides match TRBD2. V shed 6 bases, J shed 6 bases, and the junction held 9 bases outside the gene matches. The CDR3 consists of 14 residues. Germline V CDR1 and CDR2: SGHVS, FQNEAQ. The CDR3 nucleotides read TGTGCCAGCAGTTCAGTCATAGCGGGCGATACGCAGTATTTT. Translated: CASSSVIAGDTQYF.

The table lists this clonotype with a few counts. The CDR3 sequence: CASSDGTGGGNTQYF. The CDR3 DNA sequence: TGTGCCAGCAGCGACGGGACAGGGGGCGGAAATACGCAGTATTTT. The chain employs TRBV12-3 or TRBV12-4 and TRBJ2-3, with 12 bases matching TRBD1. The CDR3 is 15 amino acids. Trimming took 6 bases from V and 7 from J; bases not matched to a gene: 8.

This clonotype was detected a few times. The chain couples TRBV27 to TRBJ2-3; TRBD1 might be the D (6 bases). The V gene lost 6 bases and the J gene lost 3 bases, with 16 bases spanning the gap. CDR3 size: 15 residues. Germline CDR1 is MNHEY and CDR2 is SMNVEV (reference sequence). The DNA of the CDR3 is TGTGCCAGCAGCCCCGAAGTGGGGGCGACAGATACGCAGTATTTT. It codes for CASSPEVGATDTQYF.

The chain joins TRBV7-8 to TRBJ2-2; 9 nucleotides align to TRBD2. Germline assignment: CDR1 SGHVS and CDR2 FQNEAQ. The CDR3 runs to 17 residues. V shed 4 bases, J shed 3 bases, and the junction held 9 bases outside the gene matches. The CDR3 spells CASSSIPTSGYTGELFF. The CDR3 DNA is TGTGCCAGCAGCTCAATACCGACTAGCGGCTACACCGGGGAGCTGTTTTTT.

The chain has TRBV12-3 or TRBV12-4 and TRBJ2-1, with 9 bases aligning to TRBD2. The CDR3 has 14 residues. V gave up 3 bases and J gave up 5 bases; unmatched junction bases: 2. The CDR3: CASSFGGGDNEQFF. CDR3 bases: TGTGCCAGCAGTTTCGGCGGGGGGGACAATGAGCAGTTCTTC.

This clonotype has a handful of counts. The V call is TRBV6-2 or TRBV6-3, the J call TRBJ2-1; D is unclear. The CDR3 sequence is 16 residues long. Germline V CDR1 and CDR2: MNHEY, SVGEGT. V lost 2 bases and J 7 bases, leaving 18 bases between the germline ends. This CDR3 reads CASSYIGSSLLNEQFF. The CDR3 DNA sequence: TGTGCCAGCAGTTACATTGGGTCCAGCCTTTTGAATGAGCAGTTCTTC.

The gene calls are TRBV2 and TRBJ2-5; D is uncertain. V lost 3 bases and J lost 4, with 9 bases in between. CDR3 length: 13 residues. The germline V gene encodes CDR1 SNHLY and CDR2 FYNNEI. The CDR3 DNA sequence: TGTGCCAGCAGTGAGGTCTCAGGAGAGACCCAGTACTTC. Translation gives CASSEVSGETQYF. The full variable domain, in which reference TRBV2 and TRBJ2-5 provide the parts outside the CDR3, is EPEVTQTPSHQVTQMGQEVILRCVPISNHLYFYWYRQILGQKVEFLVSFYNNEISEKSEIFDDQFSVERPDGSNFTLKIRSTKLEDSAMYFCASSEVSGETQYFGPGTRLLVL.

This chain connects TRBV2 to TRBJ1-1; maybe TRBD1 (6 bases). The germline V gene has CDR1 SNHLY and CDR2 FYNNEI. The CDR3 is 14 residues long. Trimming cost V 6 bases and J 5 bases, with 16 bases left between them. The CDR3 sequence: CASRATGFGTEAFF. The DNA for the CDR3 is TGTGCCAGCAGAGCAACAGGGTTTGGGACTGAAGCTTTCTTT.

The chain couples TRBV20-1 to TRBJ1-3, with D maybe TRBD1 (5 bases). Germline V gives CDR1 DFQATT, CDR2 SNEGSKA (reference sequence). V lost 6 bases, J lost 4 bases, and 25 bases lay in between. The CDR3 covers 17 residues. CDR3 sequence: CSAIPNRDPGSGNTIYF. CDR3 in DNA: TGCAGTGCCATTCCTAACCGGGACCCTGGGTCCGGAAACACCATATATTTT.

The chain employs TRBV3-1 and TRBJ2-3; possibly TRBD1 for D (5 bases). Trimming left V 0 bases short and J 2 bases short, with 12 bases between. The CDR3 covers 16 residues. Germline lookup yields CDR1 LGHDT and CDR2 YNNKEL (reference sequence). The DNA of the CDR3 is TGTGCCAGCAGCCAAGATCAGGGCTTCTTCACAGATACGCAGTATTTT. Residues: CASSQDQGFFTDTQYF.

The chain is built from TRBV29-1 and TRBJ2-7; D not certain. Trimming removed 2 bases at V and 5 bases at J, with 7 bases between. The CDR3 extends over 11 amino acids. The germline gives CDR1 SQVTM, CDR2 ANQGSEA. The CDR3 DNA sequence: TGCAGCGTTGAACTATGGAACGAGCAGTACTTC. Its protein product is CSVELWNEQYF.

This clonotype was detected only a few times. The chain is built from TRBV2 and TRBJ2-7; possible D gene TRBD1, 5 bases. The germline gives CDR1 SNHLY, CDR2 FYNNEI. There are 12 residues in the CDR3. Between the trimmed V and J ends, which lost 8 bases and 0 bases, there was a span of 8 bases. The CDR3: CASLQGSYEQYF. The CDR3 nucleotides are TGTGCCAGCTTGCAGGGCTCCTACGAGCAGTACTTC. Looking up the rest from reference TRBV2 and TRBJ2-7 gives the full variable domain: EPEVTQTPSHQVTQMGQEVILRCVPISNHLYFYWYRQILGQKVEFLVSFYNNEISEKSEIFDDQFSVERPDGSNFTLKIRSTKLEDSAMYFCASLQGSYEQYFGPGTRLTVT.

CDR3 sequence: CATSRVGGSGANVLTF. CDR3 bases: TGTGCCACCAGCAGAGTGGGGGGCTCTGGGGCCAACGTCCTGACTTTC. The gene calls are TRBV15 and TRBJ2-6; possibly TRBD2 for D (6 bases). V was shortened by 1 base and J by 0 bases, with 7 bases between the two germline ends. The germline V gene has CDR1 LNHNV and CDR2 YYDKDF (reference sequence). The CDR3 is made up of 16 amino acids.

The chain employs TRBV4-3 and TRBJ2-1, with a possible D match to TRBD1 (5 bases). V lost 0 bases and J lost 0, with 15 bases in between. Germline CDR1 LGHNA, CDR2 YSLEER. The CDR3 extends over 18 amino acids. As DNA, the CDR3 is TGCGCCAGCAGCCAAGAAGGCTGGGGCCGAAGCTCCTACAATGAGCAGTTCTTC. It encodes CASSQEGWGRSSYNEQFF.

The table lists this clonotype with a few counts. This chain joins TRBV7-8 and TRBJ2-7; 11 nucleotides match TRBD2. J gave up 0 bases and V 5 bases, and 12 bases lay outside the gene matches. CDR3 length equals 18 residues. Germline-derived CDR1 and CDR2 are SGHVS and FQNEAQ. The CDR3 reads CASSPQPGLAANSYEQYF. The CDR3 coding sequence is TGTGCCAGCAGCCCCCAACCGGGACTAGCGGCAAACTCCTACGAGCAGTACTTC.

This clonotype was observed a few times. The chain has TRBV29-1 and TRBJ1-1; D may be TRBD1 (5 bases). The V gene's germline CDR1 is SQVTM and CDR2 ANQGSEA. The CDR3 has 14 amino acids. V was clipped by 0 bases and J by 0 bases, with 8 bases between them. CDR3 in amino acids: CSVEESGLNTEAFF. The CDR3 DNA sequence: TGCAGCGTTGAAGAGTCAGGGCTGAACACTGAAGCTTTCTTT.

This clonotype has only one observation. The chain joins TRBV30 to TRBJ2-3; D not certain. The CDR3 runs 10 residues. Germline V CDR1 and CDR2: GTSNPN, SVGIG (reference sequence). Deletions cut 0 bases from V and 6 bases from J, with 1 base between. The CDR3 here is CAWSVDTQYF. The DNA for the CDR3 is TGTGCCTGGAGTGTCGATACGCAGTATTTT.

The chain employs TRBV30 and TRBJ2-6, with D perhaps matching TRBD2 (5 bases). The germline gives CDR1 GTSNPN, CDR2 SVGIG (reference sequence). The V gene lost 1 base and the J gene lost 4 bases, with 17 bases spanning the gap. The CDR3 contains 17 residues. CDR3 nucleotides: TGTGCCTGGAGTGGGTCCGGGGAAAGACTCGGGGCCAACGTCCTGACTTTC. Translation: CAWSGSGERLGANVLTF. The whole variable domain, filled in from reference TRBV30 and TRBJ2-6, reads SQTIHQWPATLVQPVGSPLSLECTVEGTSNPNLYWYRQAAGRGLQLLFYSVGIGQISSEVPQNLSASRPQDRQFILSSKKLLLSDSGFYLCAWSGSGERLGANVLTFGAGSRLTVL.

The CDR3 protein is CASSPPLAGMAGELFF. CDR3 nucleotides: TGTGCCAGCAGCCCACCACTAGCGGGGATGGCCGGGGAGCTGTTTTTT. The V and J genes are TRBV3-1 and TRBJ2-2; 10 bases are shared with TRBD2. There are 16 residues in the CDR3. Per the germline V gene, CDR1 is LGHDT and CDR2 is YNNKEL (reference sequence). V lost 4 bases and J lost 6; bases outside the gene matches: 8.

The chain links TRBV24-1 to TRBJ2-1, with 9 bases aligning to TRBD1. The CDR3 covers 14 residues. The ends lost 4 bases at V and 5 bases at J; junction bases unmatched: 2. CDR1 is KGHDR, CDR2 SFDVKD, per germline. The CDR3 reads CATSEQGANNEQFF. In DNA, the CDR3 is TGTGCCACCAGTGAACAGGGGGCCAACAATGAGCAGTTCTTC.